These 19 T cell receptor beta chains originate from one sample sequenced in a study of T-cell memory formation after mild COVID-19. TCRdb recomputed calls from the 5' RACE reads with MiXCR, one row per CDR3 protein. The table includes 35,000 to 50,000 distinct CDR3 sequences, 8.5% to 10% detected once. Sequenced sample: PBMCs or a T cell subset sorted from them (not recorded which). The receptors were gathered from an adult woman who had mild COVID-19 (a few samples of this study predate the infection). Cell type and time point are not known.

This chain links TRBV6-2 or TRBV6-3 with TRBJ2-7, with D tentatively TRBD2 (6 bases). Trimming left V 2 bases short and J 1 base short, with 18 bases between. The CDR3 is 17 residues long. Germline-derived CDR1 and CDR2 are MNHEY and SVGEGT. Here the CDR3 reads CASSYLPGRETSYEQYF. CDR3 nucleotide sequence: TGTGCCAGCAGTTACCTGCCCGGACGGGAGACTTCCTACGAGCAGTACTTC.

V is TRBV9 and J is TRBJ1-1; D gene ambiguous. The CDR3 contains 14 residues. V gave up 0 bases and J gave up 1 base, with 7 bases separating them. Germline V gene lookup returns CDR1 SGDLS and CDR2 YYNGEE. The CDR3 reads CASSVAAQNTEAFF. The DNA for the CDR3 is TGTGCCAGCAGCGTAGCCGCGCAGAACACTGAAGCTTTCTTT.

The rearrangement links TRBV3-1 to TRBJ1-1, with D perhaps TRBD1 (5 bases). In germline, CDR1 is LGHDT, CDR2 YNNKEL (reference sequence). The CDR3 contains 11 residues. V lost 9 bases and J 6 bases, leaving 11 bases between the germline ends. In DNA, the CDR3 is TGTGCCAGTAGGGGAGGCGCTGAAGCTTTCTTT. Translated, it gives CASRGGAEAFF.

This clonotype was seen many times. The chain combines TRBV4-1 with TRBJ2-3; 9 bases map to TRBD1. Per germline, CDR1 MGHRA and CDR2 YSYEKL. This CDR3 is 15 amino acids long. V lost 0 bases and J lost 10; bases outside the gene matches: 8. CDR3 loop: CASSQDAGTGSPQYF. DNA for the CDR3: TGCGCCAGCAGCCAAGACGCCGGGACAGGGAGTCCGCAGTATTTT.

V and J are TRBV5-5 and TRBJ2-7; no definite D call. The CDR3 runs to 16 residues. Germline V gene data show CDR1 as SGHKS and CDR2 as YYEKEE (reference sequence). The V end was cut by 2 bases, the J end by 0 bases, with 15 bases between. CDR3 nucleotide sequence: TGTGCCAGCAGCTTTCAACATTTGGGATTCTCCTACGAGCAGTACTTC. Encoded protein: CASSFQHLGFSYEQYF.

Many counts were recorded for this clonotype. This rearrangement joins TRBV7-9 to TRBJ2-1; the match to TRBD2 covers 11 bases. The junction had 13 bases not matched to a gene; V was cut back by 5 bases and J by 4 bases. The CDR3 sequence is 18 residues long. Germline CDR1 and CDR2: SEHNR and FQNEAQ (reference sequence). CDR3 in amino acids: CASSTPPGTSGRYNEQFF. As DNA, the CDR3 is TGTGCCAGCAGCACACCGCCCGGGACTAGCGGACGATACAATGAGCAGTTCTTC.

This clonotype appeared a few times. The rearrangement links TRBV27 to TRBJ2-5, with a possible D match to TRBD2 (7 bases). Germline loops: CDR1 MNHEY, CDR2 SMNVEV (reference sequence). With 7 bases removed from V and 0 bases from J, the gap between germline ends came to 15 bases. CDR3 length: 15 amino acids. This chain's CDR3 is CASNPKRDNQETQYF. The CDR3 bases are TGTGCCAGCAATCCCAAGCGGGACAACCAAGAGACCCAGTACTTC.

A few counts support this clonotype. The chain employs TRBV24-1 and TRBJ2-1, with D possibly matching TRBD1 (6 bases). Germline V gene sequence: CDR1 KGHDR, CDR2 SFDVKD. The V end was cut by 4 bases, the J end by 5 bases, with 17 bases between. This CDR3 has 16 residues. The CDR3 nucleotides are TGTGCCACCAGTGACCAAAGTAAGGGGGACCACAATGAGCAGTTCTTC. Its protein is CATSDQSKGDHNEQFF.

This clonotype came up many times. J is TRBJ2-1 and V is TRBV12-3 or TRBV12-4, with 9 bases fitting TRBD1. The CDR3 sequence is 15 residues long. V was pared by 5 bases and J by 2 bases, with 4 bases of the junction left unmatched. The CDR3 DNA follows: TGTGCCAGCAGTCGTCGGACAGGGGCCTACAATGAGCAGTTCTTC. Encoded protein: CASSRRTGAYNEQFF.

The CDR3 DNA follows: TGTGCCAGCAGCTTAGCACAGGGAGACACCGGGGAGCTGTTTTTT. The encoded protein is CASSLAQGDTGELFF. The chain uses TRBV11-1 and TRBJ2-2, with D tentatively TRBD1 (6 bases). Per germline, CDR1 SGHAT and CDR2 FQDESV (reference sequence). The CDR3 is made up of 15 amino acids. V dropped 0 bases and J dropped 3 bases, with 8 bases sitting between them.

The CDR3 loop reads CSARGGRGLRNEQFF. CDR3 DNA sequence: TGCAGTGCTAGGGGGGGCAGGGGGCTGCGGAATGAGCAGTTCTTC. The chain is built from TRBV20-1 and TRBJ2-1, with TRBD1 matching over 8 bases. The germline CDR1 and CDR2 sequences are DFQATT and SNEGSKA (reference sequence). V was clipped by 3 bases and J by 7 bases; unmatched bases: 11. This CDR3 spans 15 amino acids.

This clonotype was detected ten times or more. The V gene is TRBV20-1, the J gene TRBJ2-2; 11 bases align to TRBD2. Germline lookup yields CDR1 DFQATT and CDR2 SNEGSKA (reference sequence). The CDR3 runs 16 residues. The J segment lost 3 bases and the V segment lost 3 bases, leaving 6 bases of the junction unmatched. This CDR3 reads CSARGTSGGDTGELFF. The CDR3 DNA reads as TGCAGTGCTAGGGGGACTAGCGGAGGAGACACCGGGGAGCTGTTTTTT.

This clonotype was observed at least ten times. The gene calls are TRBV20-1 and TRBJ1-6; TRBD1 matches 9 bases. V shed 0 bases and J 10 bases; nucleotides not matched to a gene: 4. The CDR3 totals 14 residues. From germline, CDR1 is DFQATT and CDR2 SNEGSKA (reference sequence). The CDR3 sequence: CSARDLTGGSPLHF. The CDR3 DNA sequence: TGCAGTGCTAGAGATCTAACAGGGGGCTCACCCCTCCACTTT.

The V gene is TRBV20-1, the J gene TRBJ2-4; D possibly uses TRBD1 or TRBD2 (5 bases each). The CDR3 totals 13 residues. Germline V gives CDR1 DFQATT, CDR2 SNEGSKA (reference sequence). The V gene lost 6 bases and the J gene lost 9 bases, with 18 bases spanning the gap. The CDR3 reads CSAMTEVGGIQYF. The CDR3, as DNA: TGCAGTGCCATGACAGAAGTAGGAGGCATTCAGTACTTC.

This clonotype has more than one count but fewer than ten. The J gene is TRBJ2-7, the V gene TRBV5-4, with TRBD2 matching over 9 bases. Trimming removed 0 bases from V and 3 bases from J; junction bases left unmatched: 4. CDR1 is SGHNT and CDR2 is YYREEE in the germline V gene (reference sequence). The CDR3 runs 15 residues. The chain's CDR3 is CASSLEAGGVYEQYF. In DNA form, the CDR3 reads TGTGCCAGCAGCTTGGAGGCGGGGGGGGTCTACGAGCAGTACTTC.

This clonotype was detected only a few times. The chain employs TRBV29-1 and TRBJ1-1; a weak D match, TRBD1 (6 bases). Germline CDR1 and CDR2: SQVTM and ANQGSEA. CDR3 size: 13 residues. V lost 7 bases to trimming and J lost 0 bases, with 12 bases between them. The CDR3 spells CSGSGHLNTEAFF. CDR3 DNA: TGCAGCGGCTCGGGACACCTGAACACTGAAGCTTTCTTT.

This chain connects TRBV2 to TRBJ2-3; 10 nucleotides match TRBD2. The length of the CDR3 is 16 residues. With V trimmed by 5 bases and J by 4 bases, 9 bases remained unmatched. CDR1 is SNHLY, CDR2 FYNNEI, per germline. The DNA of the CDR3 is TGTGCCAGCAGTAGTCGTCTAGCGGGGGTCGCAGATACGCAGTATTTT. Translating gives CASSSRLAGVADTQYF.

This clonotype was observed a few times. The chain uses TRBV21-1 and TRBJ1-1; the table's TRBD1 call for D was not verified on the DNA. TRBV21-1 is a recognized pseudogene. CDR3 length equals 15 residues. The CDR3 nucleotides are TGTGCCAGCAGCTCCCATCAAGGGACAGACACTGAAGCTTTCTTT. It specifies CASSSHQGTDTEAFF.

This clonotype was observed at least ten times. The rearrangement joins TRBV29-1 to TRBJ2-7; no firm D call. Germline loops: CDR1 SQVTM, CDR2 ANQGSEA. The CDR3 is 12 residues long. Trimming removed 5 bases at V and 2 bases at J, with 10 bases between. CDR3 amino acids: CSVKDGTYEQYF. The CDR3 DNA reads as TGCAGCGTTAAGGACGGTACCTACGAGCAGTACTTC.